This T cell receptor beta chain was recovered during a study of monozygotic twins with inflammatory bowel disease. Total RNA was isolated from whole blood without T cell sorting. CDR3 length: 14 amino acids. The V gene's germline CDR1 is MNHNS and CDR2 SASEGT. The TCR libraries each used total RNA (about 4,000 ng per library). TCRdb reprocessed the 5' RACE reads, with one entry per CDR3 protein and no DNA. The sample's table shows 80,000 or so distinct CDR3 sequences. Sequencing was performed on blood. The clonotype was recovered from a human donor with ulcerative colitis or Crohn's disease, or a healthy co-twin of an affected twin (not recorded which). This chain uses TRBV6-1 with TRBJ2-2; TCRdb names TRBD1, which stays unverified in the absence of DNA. CDR3 sequence: CASRGQSNTGELFF.